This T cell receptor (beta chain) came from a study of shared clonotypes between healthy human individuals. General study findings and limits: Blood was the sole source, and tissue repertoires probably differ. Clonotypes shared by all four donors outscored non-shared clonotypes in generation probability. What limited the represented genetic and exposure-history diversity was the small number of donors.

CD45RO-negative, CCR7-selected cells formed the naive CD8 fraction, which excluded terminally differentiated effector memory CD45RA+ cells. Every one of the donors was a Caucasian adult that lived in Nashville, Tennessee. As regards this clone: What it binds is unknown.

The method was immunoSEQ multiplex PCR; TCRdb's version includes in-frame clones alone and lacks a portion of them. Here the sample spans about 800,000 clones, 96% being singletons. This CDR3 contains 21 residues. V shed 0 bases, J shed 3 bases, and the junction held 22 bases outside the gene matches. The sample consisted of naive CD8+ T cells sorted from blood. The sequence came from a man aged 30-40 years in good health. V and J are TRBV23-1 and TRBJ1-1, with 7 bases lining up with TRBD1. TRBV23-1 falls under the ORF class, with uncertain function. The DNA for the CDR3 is TGCGCCAGCAGTCAATCGATTGGCACAGGGGAACGGGACGGAGGGGACACTGAAGCTTTCTTT. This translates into CASSQSIGTGERDGGDTEAFF.